This TCR beta chain was retrieved from a study of blood T cells in healthy people across ages. A J-beta primer mix and a sample-barcoded 5' primer were used in a second PCR of about 6 to 12 cycles. One entry per CDR3 protein results from TCRdb running MiXCR on the 5' RACE reads. In the table there are about 1,500,000 distinct CDR3 sequences, roughly 45% of which are singletons. General study findings and limits: Among long-lived donors, naive CD4+ cells were more numerous and diversity higher than in aged donors.

Note on this clonotype: Its specificity is not known.

The germline V and J ends were trimmed by 1 base and 6 bases, with 16 bases remaining between them. CDR1 is DFQATT and CDR2 is SNEGSKA in the germline V gene (reference sequence). The CDR3 sequence is 14 residues long. The sequencing sample was made of blood. V is TRBV20-1 and J is TRBJ2-7, with D possibly TRBD2 on 5 matching bases. The TCR comes from a woman between 18 and 29 years old in good health. CDR3 nucleotides: TGCAGTGCTAGAGGCAAGCGGACCTTCGGCGAGCAGTACTTC. Translated, it gives CSARGKRTFGEQYF.